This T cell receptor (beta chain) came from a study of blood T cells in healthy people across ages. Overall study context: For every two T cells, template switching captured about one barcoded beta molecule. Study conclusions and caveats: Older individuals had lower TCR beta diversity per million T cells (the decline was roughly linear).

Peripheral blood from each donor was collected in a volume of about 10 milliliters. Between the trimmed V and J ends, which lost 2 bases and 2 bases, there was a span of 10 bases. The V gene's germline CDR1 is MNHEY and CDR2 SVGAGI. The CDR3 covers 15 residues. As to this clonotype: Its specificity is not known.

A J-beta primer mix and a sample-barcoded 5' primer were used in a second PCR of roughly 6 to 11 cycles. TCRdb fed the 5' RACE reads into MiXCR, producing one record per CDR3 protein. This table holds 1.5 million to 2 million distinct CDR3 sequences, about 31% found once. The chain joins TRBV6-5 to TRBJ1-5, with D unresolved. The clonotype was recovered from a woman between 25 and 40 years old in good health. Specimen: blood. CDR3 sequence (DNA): TGTGCCAGCAGTTACGGCCGGGGAGGCAATCAGCCCCAGCATTTT. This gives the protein CASSYGRGGNQPQHF.